Presented here are 27 T cell receptor beta chains from one specimen sequenced in a study of blood T cell repertoires in COVID-19. Data came from immunoSEQ multiplex PCR; TCRdb stores just in-frame clones and leaves some out. The profile shows a few hundred thousand clones, approximately 83% of them singletons. The specimen sequenced was PBMCs or T cells enriched from blood (not recorded which). These receptors all come from a woman aged 40 to 49 with acute COVID-19.

The CDR3 protein is CASSVGASGGSETQYF. The CDR3 DNA sequence: TGTGCCAGCAGCGTAGGGGCCAGCGGGGGTTCAGAGACCCAGTACTTC. The chain carries TRBV9 and TRBJ2-5, with 8 bases lining up with TRBD2. The CDR3 is 16 residues long. Germline values: CDR1 SGDLS, CDR2 YYNGEE. Trimming at V came to 0 bases and at J to 4 bases, leaving 8 bases not matched to a gene. The entire variable domain, with the rest obtained from reference TRBV9 and TRBJ2-5, is as follows: DSGVTQTPKHLITATGQRVTLRCSPRSGDLSVYWYQQSLDQGLQFLIQYYNGEERAKGNILERFSAQQFPDLHSELNLSSLELGDSALYFCASSVGASGGSETQYFGPGTRLLVL.

This chain uses TRBV19 with TRBJ2-2; 13 bases are shared with TRBD2. After removal of 3 bases from V and 7 bases from J, the junction contained 11 bases not matched to a gene. Germline CDR1 is LNHDA and CDR2 is SQIVND (reference sequence). The CDR3 runs 18 residues. The CDR3 DNA follows: TGTGCCAGTAGTATCCGGACTAGCGGGAGAGGGCCTAACGGGGAGCTGTTTTTT. Residues: CASSIRTSGRGPNGELFF.

With respect to this clone: The same CDR3 also results from other DNA sequences found in this sample. V is TRBV6-5 and J is TRBJ1-5; possible D gene TRBD1, 6 bases. Germline lookup yields CDR1 MNHEY and CDR2 SVGAGI. Trimming removed 2 bases from V and 0 bases from J, with 8 bases in between. The CDR3 length is 15 residues. CDR3 DNA sequence: TGTGCCAGCAGTTACGGGGGCAATAGCAATCAGCCCCAGCATTTT. This translates into CASSYGGNSNQPQHF.

This clone has a single count. This sequence joins TRBV21-1 and TRBJ2-1; TRBD1 is taken as the D call from the table, unchecked against the DNA. TRBV21-1 is assigned pseudogene status. The CDR3 runs to 15 residues. This chain's CDR3 is CASSKPGHSYNEQFF. CDR3 bases: TGTGCCAGCAGCAAACCGGGACACTCCTACAATGAGCAGTTCTTC.

The gene calls are TRBV7-9 and TRBJ2-3; maybe TRBD1 (5 bases). CDR3 length equals 15 residues. Germline assignment: CDR1 SEHNR and CDR2 FQNEAQ (reference sequence). V shed 0 bases and J shed 0 bases, with 7 bases lying between them. CDR3 in DNA: TGTGCCAGCAGCTTAGCGCAGGGTAGCACAGATACGCAGTATTTT. This encodes CASSLAQGSTDTQYF.

This chain links TRBV4-1 with TRBJ2-1, with D perhaps TRBD2 (5 bases). The V gene's germline CDR1 is MGHRA and CDR2 YSYEKL. The V end lost 0 bases, the J end lost 9 bases, and 9 bases lay between the germline ends. This CDR3 has 13 amino acids. The chain's CDR3 is CASSQDRGSEQFF. The CDR3 nucleotides read TGCGCCAGCAGCCAAGATCGCGGGTCTGAGCAGTTCTTC.

This clone was observed a few times. V and J are TRBV10-2 and TRBJ1-6, with D unresolved. V was pared by 3 bases and J by 7 bases, with 7 bases between. The CDR3 has 13 amino acids. The V gene's germline CDR1 is WSHSY and CDR2 SAAADI. This CDR3 reads CASSDSSNSPLHF. The CDR3 DNA is TGCGCCAGCAGTGACAGTTCAAATTCACCCCTCCACTTT.

This chain joins TRBV5-4 and TRBJ2-7, with TRBD2 matching 8 bases. The V gene end was trimmed by 4 bases and the J gene end by 3 bases; junction bases not matched to a gene: 18. There are 18 residues in the CDR3. CDR1 is SGHNT, CDR2 YYREEE, per germline (reference sequence). The CDR3 DNA reads TGTGCCAGCAGCCGTGTAACGTCAACGGGACTAGTAATCTACGAGCAGTACTTC. Translating gives CASSRVTSTGLVIYEQYF. The full variable domain, in which reference TRBV5-4 and TRBJ2-7 provide the parts outside the CDR3, is ETGVTQSPTHLIKTRGQQVTLRCSSQSGHNTVSWYQQALGQGPQFIFQYYREEENGRGNFPPRFSGLQFPNYSSELNVNALELDDSALYLCASSRVTSTGLVIYEQYFGPGTRLTVT.

The J gene is TRBJ1-3, the V gene TRBV30, with 9 bases identical to TRBD1. The germline CDR1 and CDR2 sequences are GTSNPN and SVGIG (reference sequence). This CDR3 has 14 residues. The V gene end was trimmed by 8 bases and the J gene end by 4 bases; junction bases not matched to a gene: 9. CDR3 in DNA: TGTGCCCACGGGACAGGGTCAGGAGGAAACACCATATATTTT. It specifies CAHGTGSGGNTIYF. The full variable domain, completed using reference TRBV30 and TRBJ1-3, is SQTIHQWPATLVQPVGSPLSLECTVEGTSNPNLYWYRQAAGRGLQLLFYSVGIGQISSEVPQNLSASRPQDRQFILSSKKLLLSDSGFYLCAHGTGSGGNTIYFGEGSWLTVV.

The V and J genes are TRBV3-1 (or the pseudogene TRBV3-2) and TRBJ2-2; D unclear. The CDR3 length is 12 residues. Between the trimmed V and J ends, which lost 4 bases and 11 bases, there was a span of 11 bases. Germline loops: CDR1 LGHDT, CDR2 YNNKEL (reference sequence). CDR3 nucleotide sequence: TGTGCCAGCAGCCGAGGAACTATCGAGCTGTTTTTT. This translates into CASSRGTIELFF.

This chain connects TRBV4-1 to TRBJ2-2; 9 positions match TRBD2. The J segment lost 3 bases and the V segment lost 0 bases, leaving 5 bases of the junction unmatched. Per the germline V gene, CDR1 is MGHRA and CDR2 is YSYEKL. The CDR3 spans 17 residues. The CDR3 sequence: CASSQEGGGAHTGELFF. In DNA form, the CDR3 reads TGCGCCAGCAGCCAAGAGGGCGGGGGGGCGCACACCGGGGAGCTGTTTTTT.

This rearrangement joins TRBV10-3 to TRBJ2-1; 8 bases align to TRBD1. The germline gives CDR1 ENHRY, CDR2 SYGVKD. CDR3 length equals 15 residues. Germline trimming cut 8 bases from V and 10 bases from J; bases unmatched to any gene: 16. This CDR3 reads CAIGTGTDLQWEQFF. The CDR3 DNA reads as TGTGCCATCGGGACAGGAACAGACCTACAATGGGAGCAGTTCTTC.

This clone was found once. This chain joins TRBV5-1 and TRBJ2-3; D is unclear. Trimming stripped 1 base from V and 0 bases from J, with 12 bases between. In germline, CDR1 is SGHRS, CDR2 YFSETQ. The CDR3 totals 16 residues. The CDR3 nucleotides are TGCGCCAGCAGCTTGAATCTAGGCGCTAGCACAGATACGCAGTATTTT. Amino acids: CASSLNLGASTDTQYF. The full variable domain, in which reference TRBV5-1 and TRBJ2-3 provide the parts outside the CDR3, is KAGVTQTPRYLIKTRGQQVTLSCSPISGHRSVSWYQQTPGQGLQFLFEYFSETQRNKGNFPGRFSGRQFSNSRSEMNVSTLELGDSALYLCASSLNLGASTDTQYFGPGTRLTVL.

The rearrangement joins TRBV4-2 to TRBJ2-7, with D unclear. Per germline, CDR1 LGHNA and CDR2 YNFKEQ. The V end was cut by 4 bases, the J end by 3 bases, with 13 bases between. The length of the CDR3 is 14 residues. This chain's CDR3 is CASSPIRWRYEQYF. The CDR3 nucleotides read TGTGCCAGCAGCCCGATCAGGTGGCGCTACGAGCAGTACTTC.

The V gene is TRBV18, the J gene TRBJ2-2, with TRBD1 identical over 8 bases. The CDR3 covers 15 residues. The germline V gene encodes CDR1 KGHSH and CDR2 LQKENI. V shed 5 bases and J 7 bases; nucleotides not matched to a gene: 9. The CDR3 sequence: CASSGTGRLGGELFF. CDR3 in DNA: TGTGCCAGCTCAGGGACAGGCAGACTCGGCGGGGAGCTGTTTTTT.

This chain uses TRBV5-8 with TRBJ1-1; 11 positions match TRBD1. This CDR3 spans 15 amino acids. From germline, CDR1 is SGHTS and CDR2 YDEGEE. Trimming took 4 bases from V and 7 from J; bases not matched to a gene: 9. Written as DNA, the CDR3 is TGTGCCAGCAGCCTGGACAGGGGGCGCGTGGTTGAAGCTTTCTTT. Its protein is CASSLDRGRVVEAFF.

CDR3 DNA sequence: TGTGCCAGCCGGATGGGACAGGGGGGCGATGGCTACACCTTC. The encoded protein is CASRMGQGGDGYTF. The chain couples TRBV6-5 to TRBJ1-2, with 11 bases identical to TRBD1. The CDR3 contains 14 residues. V was pared by 8 bases and J by 6 bases, with 8 bases of the junction left unmatched. Per the germline V gene, CDR1 is MNHEY and CDR2 is SVGAGI.

The chain has TRBV27 and TRBJ1-3; D is unclear. V was cut by 0 bases and J by 0 bases, with 9 bases left in between. Looked up from germline, CDR1 is MNHEY and CDR2 is SMNVEV (reference sequence). This CDR3 is built from 16 residues. The CDR3 reads CASSLSGSSSGNTIYF. The CDR3 DNA reads TGTGCCAGCAGTTTATCGGGGAGCAGCTCTGGAAACACCATATATTTT.

The CDR3 here is CASSSQGAYNEQFF. The CDR3 DNA sequence: TGTGCCAGCTCATCACAGGGGGCCTACAATGAGCAGTTCTTC. The genes are TRBV18 and TRBJ2-1; 8 bases line up with TRBD1. CDR1 KGHSH and CDR2 LQKENI come from the germline V gene. The V and J ends lost 5 bases and 2 bases, in that order; junction bases with no gene match: 2. This CDR3 comprises 14 residues.

The chain links TRBV5-1 to TRBJ2-7; possibly TRBD2 for D (6 bases). The CDR3 is made up of 15 amino acids. CDR1 is SGHRS, CDR2 YFSETQ, per germline. V gave up 4 bases and J gave up 1 base, with 15 bases separating them. The CDR3: CASSPEGYTSYEQYF. Here the CDR3 DNA reads TGCGCCAGCAGCCCGGAGGGATATACTTCCTACGAGCAGTACTTC.

The chain joins TRBV7-9 to TRBJ2-7, with D tentatively TRBD1 (5 bases). This CDR3 has 13 residues. The germline V and J ends were trimmed by 5 bases and 4 bases, with 12 bases remaining between them. Germline V gene lookup returns CDR1 SEHNR and CDR2 FQNEAQ (reference sequence). The CDR3 DNA is TGTGCCAGCAGCCAGGACACGGATTACGAGCAGTACTTC. The encoded protein is CASSQDTDYEQYF.

Written as DNA, the CDR3 is TGTGCCAGCAGTTCGGGACAGATATATAATTCACCCCTCCACTTT. Residues: CASSSGQIYNSPLHF. The chain is built from TRBV5-4 and TRBJ1-6; 7 nucleotides line up with TRBD1. V shed 5 bases and J 4 bases; nucleotides not matched to a gene: 6. The CDR3 runs 15 residues. Germline assignment: CDR1 SGHNT and CDR2 YYREEE (reference sequence). Full variable domain (outside the CDR3, taken from reference TRBV5-4 and TRBJ1-6): ETGVTQSPTHLIKTRGQQVTLRCSSQSGHNTVSWYQQALGQGPQFIFQYYREEENGRGNFPPRFSGLQFPNYSSELNVNALELDDSALYLCASSSGQIYNSPLHFGNGTRLTVT.

This clone was observed a handful of times. The chain combines TRBV30 with TRBJ1-4, with D hard to call. The CDR3 is 15 amino acids. CDR1 GTSNPN and CDR2 SVGIG come from the germline V gene (reference sequence). V was shortened by 2 bases and J by 0 bases, with 10 bases between the two germline ends. The CDR3 DNA sequence: TGTGCCTGGAGTTACAAGTTTACAACTAATGAAAAACTGTTTTTT. Translated: CAWSYKFTTNEKLFF.

The V gene is TRBV3-1 (or the pseudogene TRBV3-2), the J gene TRBJ1-1; D is unresolved. From germline, CDR1 is LGHDT and CDR2 YNNKEL (reference sequence). V shed 3 bases and J shed 0 bases, with 5 bases lying between them. CDR3 length: 13 amino acids. The CDR3 DNA reads TGTGCCAGCAGCCAGGCCTTGAACACTGAAGCTTTCTTT. Its translation is CASSQALNTEAFF.

This chain joins TRBV19 and TRBJ2-1; tentatively, D is TRBD2 (7 bases). The CDR3 is 13 residues long. V was cut by 7 bases and J by 5 bases, with 12 bases left in between. In germline, CDR1 is LNHDA, CDR2 SQIVND (reference sequence). As DNA, the CDR3 is TGTGCCAGTACCTGGGGGGGCCACAATGAGCAGTTCTTC. As protein: CASTWGGHNEQFF.

This clone was seen only a few times. V gene TRBV27 combines with J gene TRBJ2-1; 10 bases fit TRBD2. The CDR3 spans 17 residues. V gave up 1 base and J gave up 9 bases; unmatched junction bases: 12. CDR1 and CDR2 from the germline V gene are MNHEY and SMNVEV (reference sequence). The CDR3 DNA follows: TGTGCCAGCAGTTTATTGGGATCTAGCGGGAGACCTCCTGAGCAGTTCTTC. Translated: CASSLLGSSGRPPEQFF.

This clone was picked up a small number of times. This chain uses TRBV12-3 or TRBV12-4 with TRBJ2-7, with a possible D match to TRBD1 (5 bases). V dropped 7 bases and J dropped 3 bases, with 13 bases sitting between them. The CDR3 length is 13 residues. CDR3 amino acids: CASMTVGHYEQYF. CDR3 DNA: TGTGCCAGCATGACAGTTGGGCACTACGAGCAGTACTTC.